This passage covers 24 T cell receptor beta chains from one sample sequenced in a study of T cells in Graves' hyperthyroidism and ophthalmopathy. TCR beta CDR3 regions were amplified from RNA. A first-round RT-PCR of the TCR CDR3 used the HTBI primer set. MiXCR, applied by TCRdb to the multiplex PCR reads, yields one record per CDR3 protein. The sample has 400,000 to 600,000 distinct CDR3 sequences; roughly 20% are singletons. The specimen sequenced was blood. The receptors come from a young man with Graves' hyperthyroidism.

The CDR3: CASSSNNANTGELFF. CDR3 DNA: TGTGCCAGCAGTTCCAACAACGCGAACACCGGGGAGCTGTTTTTT. V is TRBV27 and J is TRBJ2-2; D gene uncertain. Germline V lookup: CDR1 MNHEY, CDR2 SMNVEV (reference sequence). The CDR3 totals 15 residues. Trimming shortened V by 4 bases and J by 0 bases, and 9 bases separated the two germline ends.

This clonotype came up many times. This chain joins TRBV10-3 and TRBJ2-5; 7 bases map to TRBD1. CDR3 length: 15 amino acids. Germline-derived CDR1 and CDR2 are ENHRY and SYGVKD. Losses at the gene ends were 6 bases for V and 5 bases for J; bases not matched to a gene: 12. The CDR3 reads CAISRNPTGKETQYF. For the CDR3, the DNA is TGTGCCATCAGCAGAAACCCGACAGGGAAGGAGACCCAGTACTTC.

With respect to this clonotype: This sequence may be a read error, since a much larger clone differs from it by one base. CDR3 protein: CASPIGGTGGVGTGELCF. CDR3 coding DNA: TGTGCCAGCCCGATAGGGGGGACAGGGGGCGTCGGCACCGGGGAGCTGTGTTTT. The rearrangement joins TRBV6-2 or TRBV6-3 to TRBJ2-2; 12 nucleotides align to TRBD1. The V gene's germline CDR1 is MNHEY and CDR2 SVGEGT. The CDR3 sequence is 18 residues long.

V is TRBV19 and J is TRBJ2-7; 7 bases map to TRBD2. Trimming removed 5 bases from V and 6 bases from J; junction bases left unmatched: 13. This CDR3 is 15 amino acids long. CDR1 is LNHDA, CDR2 SQIVND, per germline (reference sequence). The CDR3 spells CASSGYSGLNIEQYF. The CDR3 DNA reads as TGTGCCAGTAGTGGGTATTCGGGACTAAACATCGAGCAGTACTTC.

V usage is TRBV27 and J usage is TRBJ2-7; 11 bases are shared with TRBD2. The CDR3 is 14 residues long. From germline, CDR1 is MNHEY and CDR2 SMNVEV (reference sequence). The J segment lost 4 bases and the V segment lost 3 bases, leaving 2 bases of the junction unmatched. In DNA form, the CDR3 reads TGTGCCAGCAGTTTGTCTAGCGGGAGGTACGAGCAGTACTTC. This gives the protein CASSLSSGRYEQYF.

This clonotype was recorded at least ten times. The chain carries TRBV28 and TRBJ2-5, with D perhaps TRBD1 (6 bases). CDR3 length: 15 residues. V was shortened by 4 bases and J by 0 bases, with 12 bases between the two germline ends. Per germline, CDR1 MDHEN and CDR2 SYDVKM. The CDR3 bases are TGTGCCAGCAGTTGGGGGCAGCGATACCAAGAGACCCAGTACTTC. Translating it yields CASSWGQRYQETQYF.

The chain combines TRBV20-1 with TRBJ2-5, with 10 nucleotides matching TRBD1. The J segment lost 4 bases and the V segment lost 0 bases, leaving 8 bases of the junction unmatched. Germline CDR1 reads DFQATT; CDR2 reads SNEGSKA (reference sequence). The CDR3 sequence is 16 residues long. CDR3 sequence: CSARDPLGTGVETQYF. CDR3 bases: TGCAGTGCTAGAGACCCCCTCGGGACAGGGGTAGAGACCCAGTACTTC.

This clonotype has a count of ten or more. The chain is built from TRBV6-1 and TRBJ2-7, with TRBD2 matching 8 bases. The CDR3 sequence is 13 residues long. In germline, CDR1 is MNHNS, CDR2 SASEGT. V was clipped by 8 bases and J by 7 bases; unmatched bases: 10. The CDR3 DNA is TGTGCCAGCCTTGCCGGGGGGGCCGGAGAGCAGTACTTC. Encoded protein: CASLAGGAGEQYF.

J is TRBJ1-2 and V is TRBV19; D uncertain. The CDR3 runs 15 residues. Trimming shortened V by 6 bases and J by 5 bases, and 19 bases separated the two germline ends. Germline V gene sequence: CDR1 LNHDA, CDR2 SQIVND (reference sequence). CDR3 DNA sequence: TGTGCCAGTAGCCTCGCTGGGGTTCGGACTTATGGCTACACCTTC. As protein: CASSLAGVRTYGYTF.

This clonotype was counted a few times. The chain is built from TRBV27 and TRBJ2-2; maybe TRBD1 (6 bases). V lost 2 bases and J lost 4, with 17 bases in between. CDR3 length equals 17 residues. CDR1 is MNHEY, CDR2 SMNVEV, per germline (reference sequence). CDR3 nucleotide sequence: TGTGCCAGCAGTTTAGAACAGGGACATTTCTCCACCGGGGAGCTGTTTTTT. Translating it yields CASSLEQGHFSTGELFF.

At least ten counts were recorded for this clonotype. This rearrangement joins TRBV11-1 to TRBJ2-7; D is uncertain. The CDR3 runs 14 residues. Germline V gene lookup returns CDR1 SGHAT and CDR2 FQDESV (reference sequence). The V end was cut by 5 bases, the J end by 2 bases, with 13 bases between. CDR3 amino acids: CASSNSGPTYEQYF. DNA for the CDR3: TGTGCCAGCAGCAACTCCGGGCCTACCTACGAGCAGTACTTC.

The chain employs TRBV28 and TRBJ1-2; D gene ambiguous. The germline V gene has CDR1 MDHEN and CDR2 SYDVKM. V lost 4 bases and J 8 bases, leaving 17 bases between the germline ends. CDR3 length equals 14 residues. The CDR3 reads CASSYVIFSLGYTF. The CDR3 DNA sequence: TGTGCCAGCAGTTACGTCATTTTTAGTCTCGGCTACACCTTC.

This clonotype has a count of ten or more. The V call is TRBV10-3, the J call TRBJ1-2, with D perhaps matching TRBD1 (5 bases). Trimming pared 2 bases from V and 6 bases from J, leaving 7 bases between. Germline V gene data show CDR1 as ENHRY and CDR2 as SYGVKD. The CDR3 covers 12 residues. The CDR3 sequence: CAISETGDGYTF. The CDR3 DNA sequence: TGTGCCATCAGTGAGACAGGAGATGGCTACACCTTC.

This clonotype was seen at least ten times. J is TRBJ1-1 and V is TRBV12-3 or TRBV12-4; D is uncertain. The CDR3 has 14 residues. Trimming took 5 bases from V and 5 from J, leaving 15 bases between them. The CDR3 nucleotides read TGTGCCAGCAGTCCTACCGGGAGACGGACTGAAGCTTTCTTT. This codes for CASSPTGRRTEAFF.

This clonotype was detected ten times or more. The chain uses TRBV7-9 and TRBJ1-1; TRBD1 might be the D (5 bases). In germline, CDR1 is SEHNR, CDR2 FQNEAQ (reference sequence). The CDR3 contains 15 residues. V lost 1 base and J 3 bases, leaving 12 bases between the germline ends. CDR3 region: CASSLDQGSYTEAFF. The CDR3 DNA is TGTGCCAGCAGCTTAGATCAGGGTTCGTACACTGAAGCTTTCTTT.

The sample holds a few counts of this clonotype. The rearrangement joins TRBV27 to TRBJ2-7, with TRBD2 matching 7 bases. Losses at the gene ends were 0 bases for V and 3 bases for J; bases not matched to a gene: 8. The CDR3 is 16 amino acids. Germline values: CDR1 MNHEY, CDR2 SMNVEV (reference sequence). As DNA, the CDR3 is TGTGCCAGCAGTTTATCGATGCGGGAGAAGCGCTACGAGCAGTACTTC. Translated, it gives CASSLSMREKRYEQYF.

V usage is TRBV20-1 and J usage is TRBJ1-1; D unclear. V gave up 3 bases and J gave up 5 bases, with 13 bases separating them. CDR3 length: 13 residues. CDR1 DFQATT and CDR2 SNEGSKA come from the germline V gene (reference sequence). The CDR3 DNA is TGCAGTGCTAGGGGTCAGCGTGAGACTGAAGCTTTCTTT. This gives the protein CSARGQRETEAFF.

V usage is TRBV5-5 and J usage is TRBJ2-7, with 7 nucleotides matching TRBD1. The CDR3 runs 13 residues. With V trimmed by 5 bases and J by 5 bases, 7 bases remained unmatched. Germline V gene lookup returns CDR1 SGHKS and CDR2 YYEKEE (reference sequence). In nucleotides, the CDR3 is TGTGCCAGCAGAGTCGACAGGGTCCACGAGCAGTACTTC. As protein: CASRVDRVHEQYF. The full variable domain, its missing parts supplied by reference TRBV5-5 and TRBJ2-7, is DAGVTQSPTHLIKTRGQQVTLRCSPISGHKSVSWYQQVLGQGPQFIFQYYEKEERGRGNFPDRFSARQFPNYSSELNVNALLLGDSALYLCASRVDRVHEQYFGPGTRLTVT.

The V and J genes are TRBV28 and TRBJ1-5; D gene unclear. V was shortened by 8 bases and J by 3 bases, with 14 bases between the two germline ends. From germline, CDR1 is MDHEN and CDR2 SYDVKM. This CDR3 region has 14 residues. CDR3 sequence reads: CASQRTPFNQPQHF. CDR3 nucleotide sequence: TGTGCCAGCCAAAGAACTCCATTCAATCAGCCCCAGCATTTT.

In its sample, this clonotype was seen a few times. The chain combines TRBV20-1 with TRBJ2-2, with no clear D. V was cut by 6 bases and J by 7 bases, with 18 bases left in between. Per germline, CDR1 DFQATT and CDR2 SNEGSKA (reference sequence). This CDR3 contains 14 residues. CDR3 sequence: CSAPAVSRGGELFF. The CDR3 coding sequence is TGCAGTGCCCCGGCCGTTTCTAGAGGCGGGGAGCTGTTTTTT.

This clonotype was counted a single time. The chain carries TRBV28 and TRBJ2-5, with 8 bases lining up with TRBD1. This CDR3 has 16 residues. The J segment lost 6 bases and the V segment lost 6 bases, leaving 15 bases of the junction unmatched. CDR1 and CDR2 from the germline V gene are MDHEN and SYDVKM. The CDR3 reads CASSSHSRTGRKTQYF. The CDR3 DNA reads TGTGCCAGCAGCTCGCACTCCCGGACAGGGCGGAAGACCCAGTACTTC.

This sequence joins TRBV28 and TRBJ2-5, with TRBD2 identical over 8 bases. J lost 1 base, V lost 3 bases, and 1 base had no gene match. Germline V gene sequence: CDR1 MDHEN, CDR2 SYDVKM. The CDR3 has 14 residues. CDR3 in amino acids: CASSFSGIQETQYF. The DNA for the CDR3 is TGTGCCAGCAGTTTTAGCGGGATCCAAGAGACCCAGTACTTC.

This chain links TRBV11-2 with TRBJ2-2; TRBD1 matches at 8 bases. From germline, CDR1 is SGHAT and CDR2 FQNNGV. Germline trimming cut 0 bases from V and 6 bases from J; bases unmatched to any gene: 9. The CDR3 has 17 amino acids. CDR3 bases: TGTGCCAGCAGCTTAGATAGGTGGCAGGGGGCTTCCGGGGAGCTGTTTTTT. It is translated as CASSLDRWQGASGELFF.

This clonotype was detected ten times or more. This chain joins TRBV11-2 and TRBJ2-5; D perhaps matches TRBD2 (7 bases). This CDR3 comprises 14 residues. CDR1 is SGHAT, CDR2 FQNNGV, per germline. Trimming stripped 2 bases from V and 5 bases from J, with 12 bases between. CDR3 region: CASSLMGGPETQYF. CDR3 DNA sequence: TGTGCCAGCAGCTTAATGGGGGGGCCGGAGACCCAGTACTTC.